These 7 T cell receptor beta chains originate from one sample sequenced in a study of cytomegalovirus exposure and HLA in healthy donors. Data came from immunoSEQ multiplex PCR; TCRdb stores just in-frame clones and leaves some out. The profile shows about 110,000 clones, approximately 96% of them singletons. Material: PBMCs. The receptors here all came from a woman under 30 in good health and CMV-seronegative.

The chain joins TRBV7-6 to TRBJ2-7; D uncertain. V was trimmed by 5 bases and J by 2 bases, leaving 10 bases between them. In germline, CDR1 is SGHVS, CDR2 FNYEAQ. The CDR3 covers 13 residues. This chain's CDR3 is CASSPLSAYEQYF. DNA for the CDR3: TGTGCCAGCAGCCCCCTGTCGGCCTACGAGCAGTACTTC.

This clone appeared a single time. The chain combines TRBV7-2 with TRBJ2-7, with a tentative D call TRBD2 (5 bases). Deletions cut 3 bases from V and 3 bases from J, with 15 bases between. The CDR3 loop spans 15 amino acids. Germline loops: CDR1 SGHTA, CDR2 FQGNSA. The CDR3 protein is CASSFTPGRNYEQYF. In nucleotides, the CDR3 is TGTGCCAGCAGCTTTACCCCGGGAAGAAACTACGAGCAGTACTTC.

V usage is TRBV7-8 and J usage is TRBJ2-5; D remains unclear. CDR3 size: 13 residues. CDR1 is SGHVS and CDR2 is FQNEAQ in the germline V gene. V was clipped by 5 bases and J by 5 bases, with 12 bases between them. CDR3 DNA sequence: TGTGCCAGCAGCCCTAGTCGTAGGGAGACCCAGTACTTC. Amino acids: CASSPSRRETQYF.

This chain joins TRBV29-1 and TRBJ2-7; 10 bases are a match to TRBD1. CDR1 SQVTM and CDR2 ANQGSEA come from the germline V gene. The CDR3 is 12 residues long. Trimming took 6 bases from V and 4 from J; bases not matched to a gene: 3. The CDR3 region has the DNA TGCAGCGTGTGGGACAGGGGTTACGAGCAGTACTTC. Its translation is CSVWDRGYEQYF.

V and J are TRBV6-1 and TRBJ1-3; D call uncertain. The germline V gene has CDR1 MNHNS and CDR2 SASEGT. The CDR3 extends over 15 amino acids. Trimming took 1 base from V and 0 from J, leaving 7 bases between them. CDR3 protein: CASSEDGSSGNTIYF. CDR3 coding DNA: TGTGCCAGCAGTGAAGACGGTAGCTCTGGAAACACCATATATTTT.

This chain joins TRBV5-1 and TRBJ2-7, with TRBD2 matching over 8 bases. V trimming: 4 bases; J trimming: 7 bases; junction bases outside the gene matches: 13. The CDR3 has 15 residues. Germline lookup yields CDR1 SGHRS and CDR2 YFSETQ. The CDR3 protein is CASSLLSGGTLEQYF. CDR3 bases: TGCGCCAGCAGCCTCCTTTCGGGGGGGACCTTGGAGCAGTACTTC. Drawing the rest from reference TRBV5-1 and TRBJ2-7, the complete variable domain is KAGVTQTPRYLIKTRGQQVTLSCSPISGHRSVSWYQQTPGQGLQFLFEYFSETQRNKGNFPGRFSGRQFSNSRSEMNVSTLELGDSALYLCASSLLSGGTLEQYFGPGTRLTVT.

CDR3 coding DNA: TGTGCCAGCAGCCCCCCAGGGGTGGGAGCGTACAATGAGCAGTTCTTC. Amino acids: CASSPPGVGAYNEQFF. The V gene is TRBV28, the J gene TRBJ2-1; D may be TRBD1 (6 bases). Germline CDR1 is MDHEN and CDR2 is SYDVKM. This CDR3 contains 16 residues. The V end was cut by 6 bases, the J end by 4 bases, with 19 bases between.